The rows below give T cell receptor beta chains drawn from one sample of a study of post-analysis software for immune sequencing data. TCRdb passed the PCR reads through MiXCR, listing each CDR3 protein once. The table has about 200,000 distinct CDR3 sequences, 29% seen once; the top ten hold less than 4%. Sequenced material: blood. The receptors here all came from a girl aged 2 to 17 with multiple sclerosis. The CDR3 runs from the conserved cysteine through the conserved F or W. The D gene is left open where the match is weak. A row's size may be missing; if present it is once, few, many or a size class.

>few|TRBJ2-3|TRBD1|TRBV12-3/TRBV12-4
TGTGCCAGCAGTGACAGGGGACCGGGACGTCAAACAGATACGCAGTATTTT
CASSDRGPGRQTDTQYF
>NA|TRBJ2-1|TRBD2|TRBV28
TGTGCCAACAGTTATTTGGGGTGGGGGGGAGGCGTCGCGGATGAGCAGTTCTTC
CANSYLGWGGGVADEQFF
>many|TRBJ1-2|NA|TRBV4-1
TGCGCCAGCAGCCACAACCCGATCCGGGACGGCCTCCGGTTAAACTATGGCTACACCTTC
CASSHNPIRDGLRLNYGYTF
>NA|TRBJ1-2|NA|TRBV29-1
TGCAGCGCTCGTCCCGGGGCAGGGGACGGCTACACCTTC
CSARPGAGDGYTF
>NA|TRBJ2-1|NA|TRBV20-1
TGCAGTGCTTTTGGGAGGAACGGTGAGCAGTTCTTC
CSAFGRNGEQFF
>few|TRBJ1-4|TRBD1|TRBV9
TGTGCCAGCAGCGTTGGGACAGGGGGTGAAAAACTGTTTTTT
CASSVGTGGEKLFF
>many|TRBJ1-2|TRBD1|TRBV4-1
TGCGCCAGCAGCCAAGATGGGACAGGGGTGTATGGCTACACCTTC
CASSQDGTGVYGYTF
>many|TRBJ1-2|NA|TRBV6-6
TGTGCCAGCAGTTACTCGGGTTCCTATGGCTACACCTTC
CASSYSGSYGYTF
>many|TRBJ2-3|TRBD1|TRBV20-1
TGCAGTCAAAGGGGGACAGGGAACACAGATACGCAGTATTTT
CSQRGTGNTDTQYF
>NA|TRBJ1-5|NA|TRBV15
TGTGCCACCAGCAGGCGGGGAGGGCCATATCAGCCCCAGCATTTT
CATSRRGGPYQPQHF
>NA|TRBJ2-1|TRBD1|TRBV5-1
TGCGCCAGCAGCATCTACAGGGGAAATGAGCAGTTCTTC
CASSIYRGNEQFF
>NA|TRBJ2-1|NA|TRBV27
TGTGCCAGCAGTTCCCAAACATTCATTGAGCAGTTCTTC
CASSSQTFIEQFF
>NA|TRBJ2-5|NA|TRBV24-1
TGTGCCACCAGTGACCCAAGCGGCTACCCCTACAATGAGCAGTACTTC
CATSDPSGYPYNEQYF
>many|TRBJ2-7|NA|TRBV28
TGTGCCAGCAGCTTGGCCTACGAGCAGTACTTC
CASSLAYEQYF
>few|TRBJ1-4|NA|TRBV3-1
TGTGCCAGCAGCCCCAAGCAAGGGATGACTAATGAAAAACTGTTTTTT
CASSPKQGMTNEKLFF
>few|TRBJ2-7|TRBD1|TRBV20-1
TGCAGTCTGCCCCGGACAGGGTTATACGAGCAGTACTTC
CSLPRTGLYEQYF
>NA|TRBJ2-1|NA|TRBV30
TGTGCCCACCGGAGGGGGCCCCACAATGAGCAGTTCTTC
CAHRRGPHNEQFF
>NA|TRBJ1-2|NA|TRBV28
TGTGCCAGCAGTTTATCAATAGGGAGCTACACCTTC
CASSLSIGSYTF